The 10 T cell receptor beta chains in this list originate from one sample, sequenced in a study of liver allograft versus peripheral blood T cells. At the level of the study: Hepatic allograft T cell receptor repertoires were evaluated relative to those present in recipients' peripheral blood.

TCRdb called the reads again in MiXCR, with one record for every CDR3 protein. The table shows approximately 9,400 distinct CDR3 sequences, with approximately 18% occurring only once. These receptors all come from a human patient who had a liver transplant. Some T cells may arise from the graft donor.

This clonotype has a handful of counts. CDR3 nucleotides: TGTGCCACCAGCAGAGAGGGACTAGCGGGGGGAAATGAGCAGTTCTTC. Encoded protein: CATSREGLAGGNEQFF. The V gene is TRBV15, the J gene TRBJ2-1; 15 nucleotides align to TRBD2. Germline-derived CDR1 and CDR2 are LNHNV and YYDKDF (reference sequence). V was pared by 0 bases and J by 7 bases, with 1 base of the junction left unmatched. The CDR3 is 16 residues long.

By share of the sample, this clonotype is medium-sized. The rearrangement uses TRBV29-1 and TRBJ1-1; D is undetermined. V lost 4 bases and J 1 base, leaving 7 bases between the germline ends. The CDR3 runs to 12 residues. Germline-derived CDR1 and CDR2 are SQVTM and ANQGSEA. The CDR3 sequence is CSVGSQNTEAFF. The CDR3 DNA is TGCAGCGTTGGGAGCCAGAACACTGAAGCTTTCTTT.

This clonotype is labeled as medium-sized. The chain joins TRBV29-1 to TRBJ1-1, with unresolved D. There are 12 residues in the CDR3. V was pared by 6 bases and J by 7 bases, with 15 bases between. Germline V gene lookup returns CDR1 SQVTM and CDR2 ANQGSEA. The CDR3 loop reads CSVRTTAVEAFF. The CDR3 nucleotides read TGCAGCGTCAGGACGACGGCGGTTGAAGCTTTCTTT.

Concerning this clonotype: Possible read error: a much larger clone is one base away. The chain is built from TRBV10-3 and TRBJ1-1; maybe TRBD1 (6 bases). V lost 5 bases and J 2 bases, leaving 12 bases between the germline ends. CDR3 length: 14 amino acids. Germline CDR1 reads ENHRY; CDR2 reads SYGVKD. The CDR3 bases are TGTGCCATCAGTCCCGGACAGCAAAACACTGAAGCTTTCTTT. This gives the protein CAISPGQQNTEAFF.

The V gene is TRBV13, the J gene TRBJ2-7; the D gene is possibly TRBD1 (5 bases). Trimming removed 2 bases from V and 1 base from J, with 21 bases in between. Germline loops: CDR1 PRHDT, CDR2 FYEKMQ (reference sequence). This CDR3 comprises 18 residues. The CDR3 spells CASSLRRSQGPSSYEQYF. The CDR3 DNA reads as TGTGCCAGCAGCTTACGTAGAAGCCAGGGTCCCTCTTCCTACGAGCAGTACTTC.

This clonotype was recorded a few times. DNA of the CDR3: TGTGCCAGCAGTTTAGGGGGCTCGGGAAGCTCCTACGAGCAGTACTTC. Translated: CASSLGGSGSSYEQYF. V usage is TRBV27 and J usage is TRBJ2-7; D possibly corresponds to TRBD1 (6 bases). Germline CDR1 reads MNHEY; CDR2 reads SMNVEV (reference sequence). The length of the CDR3 is 16 residues. V lost 2 bases, J lost 0 bases, and 14 bases lay in between.

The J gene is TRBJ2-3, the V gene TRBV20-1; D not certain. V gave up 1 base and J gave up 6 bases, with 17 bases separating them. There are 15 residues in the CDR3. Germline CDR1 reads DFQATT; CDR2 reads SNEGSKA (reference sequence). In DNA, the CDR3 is TGCAGTGCTAGAGCCCGACCGGTTAGTGGGGATACGCAGTATTTT. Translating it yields CSARARPVSGDTQYF.

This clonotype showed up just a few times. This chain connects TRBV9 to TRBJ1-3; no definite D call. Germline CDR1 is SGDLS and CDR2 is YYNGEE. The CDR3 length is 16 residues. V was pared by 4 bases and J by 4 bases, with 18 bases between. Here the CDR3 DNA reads TGTGCCAGCAGCCCGTTCGTCTCGAGGGCAGGAAACACCATATATTTT. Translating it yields CASSPFVSRAGNTIYF.

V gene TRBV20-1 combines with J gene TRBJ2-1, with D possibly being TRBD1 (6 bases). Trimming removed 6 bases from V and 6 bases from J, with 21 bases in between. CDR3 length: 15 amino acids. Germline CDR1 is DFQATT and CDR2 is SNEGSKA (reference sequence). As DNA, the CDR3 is TGCAGTGCCCCTAACCGGGACATTACCCTCAATGAGCAGTTCTTC. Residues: CSAPNRDITLNEQFF.

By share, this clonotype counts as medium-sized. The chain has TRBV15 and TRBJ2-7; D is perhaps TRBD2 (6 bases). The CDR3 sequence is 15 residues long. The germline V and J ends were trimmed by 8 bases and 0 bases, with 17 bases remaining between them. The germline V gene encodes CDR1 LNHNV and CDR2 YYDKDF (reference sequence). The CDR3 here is CATAPGLSSSYEQYF. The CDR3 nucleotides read TGTGCCACCGCTCCGGGACTCTCGAGCTCCTACGAGCAGTACTTC.